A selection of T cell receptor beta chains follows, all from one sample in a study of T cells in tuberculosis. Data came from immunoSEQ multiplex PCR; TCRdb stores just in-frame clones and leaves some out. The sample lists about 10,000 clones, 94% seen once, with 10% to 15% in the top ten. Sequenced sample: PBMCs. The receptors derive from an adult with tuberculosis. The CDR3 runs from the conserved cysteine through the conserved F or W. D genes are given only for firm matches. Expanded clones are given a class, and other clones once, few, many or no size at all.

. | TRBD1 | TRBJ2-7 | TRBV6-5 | TGTGCCAGCACTCGAGGGGACAGCTCCTACGAGCAGTACTTC | CASTRGDSSYEQYF
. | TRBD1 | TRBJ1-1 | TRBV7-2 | TGTGCCAGCAGCTTAGTAACATCCGTAATGGACAGGGACACTGAAGCTTTCTTT | CASSLVTSVMDRDTEAFF
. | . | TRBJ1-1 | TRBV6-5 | TGTGCCAGCAGTTTGAGTGGTGAAGCTTTCTTT | CASSLSGEAFF
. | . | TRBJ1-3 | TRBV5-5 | TGTGCCAGCAGCGGGAGGATGGCAGGGGGAAACACCATATATTTT | CASSGRMAGGNTIYF
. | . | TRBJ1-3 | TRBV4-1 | TGCGCCAGCAGCCAACGAACAGGGATAAACACCATATATTTT | CASSQRTGINTIYF
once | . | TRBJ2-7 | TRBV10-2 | TGCGCCAGCAAAGAGGTGGCGCCGGGAAACTCCTACGAGCAGTACTTC | CASKEVAPGNSYEQYF
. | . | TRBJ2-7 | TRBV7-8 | TGTGCCAGCAGCTTAGAGGGGTGGACCTCCTACGAGCAGTACTTC | CASSLEGWTSYEQYF
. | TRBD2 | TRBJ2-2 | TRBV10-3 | TGTGCCATCAGAGATAGCGGGAGGGGCGACACCGGGGAGCTGTTTTTT | CAIRDSGRGDTGELFF
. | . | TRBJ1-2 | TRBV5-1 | TGCGCCAGCAGCTTGGAACTAGGGAGTGGCTACACCTTC | CASSLELGSGYTF
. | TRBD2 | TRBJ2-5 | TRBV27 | TGTGCCAGCAGTTTCGGGCTAGCGGTAGCGGGAGAGACCCAGTACTTC | CASSFGLAVAGETQYF
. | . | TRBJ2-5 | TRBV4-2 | TGTGCCAGCAGCCAAGATAGGGCAGGGGCAGAGACCCAGTACTTC | CASSQDRAGAETQYF
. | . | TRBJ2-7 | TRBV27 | TGTGCCAGCAGTTTCGGAGTTAACTACGAGCAGTACTTC | CASSFGVNYEQYF
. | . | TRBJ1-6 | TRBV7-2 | TGTGCCAGCAGCTTAGAGACGGGATATAATTCACCCCTCCACTTT | CASSLETGYNSPLHF
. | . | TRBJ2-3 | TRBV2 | TGTGCCAGCTCCGGAGATACGCAGTATTTT | CASSGDTQYF
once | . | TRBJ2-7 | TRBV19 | TGTGCCAGTAGTATTACTAGCCTACCGGGGTACGAGCAGTACTTC | CASSITSLPGYEQYF
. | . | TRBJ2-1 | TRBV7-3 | TGTGCCAGCAGCTTACGAGGAAGCATCTACAATGAGCAGTTCTTC | CASSLRGSIYNEQFF
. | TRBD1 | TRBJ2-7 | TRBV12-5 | TGTGCTAGTGCTCCGGGACAGTCCTCCTACGAGCAGTACTTC | CASAPGQSSYEQYF
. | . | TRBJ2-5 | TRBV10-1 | TGCGCCAGCAGTGTCACCCTACAAGAGACCCAGTACTTC | CASSVTLQETQYF
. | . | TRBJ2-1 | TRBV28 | TGTGCCAGCAGTTTTGAGGTGAACAATGAGCAGTTCTTC | CASSFEVNNEQFF
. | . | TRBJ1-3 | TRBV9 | TGTGCCAGCAGCTTCGGGACAGGAAACACCATATATTTT | CASSFGTGNTIYF
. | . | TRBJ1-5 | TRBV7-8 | TGTGCCAGCAGCCTACTCCGTTTACAGGGACAGCCCCAGCATTTT | CASSLLRLQGQPQHF
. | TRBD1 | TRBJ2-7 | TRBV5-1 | TGCGCCAGCAGCTTGGAGACTGGAGCAGGGGGTGACGAGCAGTACTTC | CASSLETGAGGDEQYF
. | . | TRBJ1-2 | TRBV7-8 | TGTGCCAGCAGCTTTAGAGCAGGGTACGACTATGGCTACACCTTC | CASSFRAGYDYGYTF
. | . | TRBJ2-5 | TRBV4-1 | TGCGCCAGCAGCCAACTAGTATGGGAGACCCAGTACTTC | CASSQLVWETQYF
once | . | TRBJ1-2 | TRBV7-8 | TGTGCCAGCAGCTTGGGGCAGCTCTATGGCTACACCTTC | CASSLGQLYGYTF
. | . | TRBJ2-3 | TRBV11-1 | TGTGCCAGCAGCTTAGACGCGGGCCGCACAGATACGCAGTATTTT | CASSLDAGRTDTQYF
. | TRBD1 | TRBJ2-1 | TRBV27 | TGTGCCAGCAGTTTAAGGTTTGCAGGGGGCTACAATGAGCAGTTCTTC | CASSLRFAGGYNEQFF
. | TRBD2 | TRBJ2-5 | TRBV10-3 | TGTGCCATCAGTGAGTCAGAAGTCCGGACTAGCGGGGAGCAAGAGACCCAGTACTTC | CAISESEVRTSGEQETQYF
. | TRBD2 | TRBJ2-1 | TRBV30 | TGTGCCTGGAGTGTAGGCGGGAGAGATGAGCAGTTCTTC | CAWSVGGRDEQFF
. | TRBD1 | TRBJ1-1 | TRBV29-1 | TGCAGCGTCGTAATTAGGGGGCGCCTAGGAGGGAACACTGAAGCTTTCTTT | CSVVIRGRLGGNTEAFF
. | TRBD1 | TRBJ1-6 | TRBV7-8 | TGTGCCAGCAGCTTAGCGCGGCAGGGGGTCGGTTCACCCCTCCACTTT | CASSLARQGVGSPLHF
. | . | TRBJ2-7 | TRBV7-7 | TGTGCCAGCAGCCCCGGTCGGAGCGTCGACGAGCAGTACTTC | CASSPGRSVDEQYF
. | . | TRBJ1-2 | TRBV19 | TGTGCCAGTAGTATTTACAGTCACAGTCCTAACTATGGCTACACCTTC | CASSIYSHSPNYGYTF
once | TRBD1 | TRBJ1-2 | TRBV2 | TGTGCCACCATCGGGACAGGGGAGGGGGATGGCTATGGCTACACCTTC | CATIGTGEGDGYGYTF
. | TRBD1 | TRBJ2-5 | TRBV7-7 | TGTGCCAGCAGCTTATGGGACAGGGTGGGGGAGACCCAGTACTTC | CASSLWDRVGETQYF
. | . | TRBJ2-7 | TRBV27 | TGTGCCAGCAGTTTAGGGGCAGGGGTCGAGCAGTACTTC | CASSLGAGVEQYF
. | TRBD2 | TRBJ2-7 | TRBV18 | TGTGCCAGCTCACGACTAGCGGCCGCCTACGAGCAGTACTTC | CASSRLAAAYEQYF
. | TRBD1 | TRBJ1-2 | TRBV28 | TGTGCCAGCAAAACAGGGGGCTATGGCTACACCTTC | CASKTGGYGYTF
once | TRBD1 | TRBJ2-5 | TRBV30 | TGTGCCTGGAGGACAGGGGGGGAAGAGACCCAGTACTTC | CAWRTGGEETQYF
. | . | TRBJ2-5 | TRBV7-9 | TGTGCCAGCAGCCGTCGACAGCTAGAAGAGACCCAGTACTTC | CASSRRQLEETQYF